These 20 T cell receptor beta chains came from one sample sequenced in a study of T cell repertoires in cytomegalovirus infection. MiXCR was run by TCRdb on the reads, yielding one entry per CDR3 protein. The sample holds about 180,000 distinct CDR3 sequences, roughly 21% seen once. Their cognate antigens are unknown. This sample comprised CD8+ T cells from cultured PBMCs, obtained from culture after CMV antigen stimulation. The receptors stem from a human donor in good health (CMV status not recorded). Some clones in this sample may be carry-over from other donors' samples.

J is TRBJ2-7 and V is TRBV28; the match to TRBD1 covers 9 bases. The CDR3 runs 13 residues. After removal of 10 bases from V and 3 bases from J, the junction contained 7 bases not matched to a gene. Per germline, CDR1 MDHEN and CDR2 SYDVKM. This CDR3 is CANSPGQGYEQYF. The CDR3 DNA is TGTGCCAATTCACCGGGACAGGGCTACGAGCAGTACTTC.

V usage is TRBV11-2 and J usage is TRBJ2-2; tentatively, D is TRBD2 (5 bases). Germline V gives CDR1 SGHAT, CDR2 FQNNGV. The CDR3 length is 15 residues. Trimming removed 3 bases at V and 3 bases at J, with 11 bases between. Here the CDR3 reads CASSLSGVYTGELFF. The CDR3 bases are TGTGCCAGCAGCTTGTCCGGGGTATACACCGGGGAGCTGTTTTTT.

The chain is built from TRBV12-3 or TRBV12-4 and TRBJ2-2, with 7 bases identical to TRBD1. The CDR3 runs 16 residues. The J segment lost 4 bases and the V segment lost 2 bases, leaving 7 bases of the junction unmatched. CDR3 loop: CASSLPEGASTGELFF. Written as DNA, the CDR3 is TGTGCCAGCAGTTTACCCGAGGGGGCCTCCACCGGGGAGCTGTTTTTT.

The J gene is TRBJ1-1, the V gene TRBV11-2, with D perhaps matching TRBD1 (6 bases). V dropped 4 bases and J dropped 5 bases, with 17 bases sitting between them. Germline CDR1 SGHAT, CDR2 FQNNGV. The CDR3 extends over 15 amino acids. CDR3: CASSSPIQGRTEAFF. The DNA for the CDR3 is TGTGCCAGCAGCTCCCCAATACAGGGACGGACTGAAGCTTTCTTT.

The rearrangement joins TRBV15 to TRBJ2-4; 10 bases match TRBD1. The germline V gene has CDR1 LNHNV and CDR2 YYDKDF (reference sequence). The V segment lost 2 bases and the J segment 8 bases; nucleotides outside the gene matches: 6. This CDR3 has 15 residues. CDR3: CATSRTTGGIDIQYF. The CDR3 DNA follows: TGTGCCACCAGCAGAACGACAGGGGGCATAGACATTCAGTACTTC.

Only a few counts were recorded for this clonotype. The chain joins TRBV5-6 to TRBJ2-1; D not certain. Trimming left V 4 bases short and J 4 bases short, with 9 bases between. The CDR3 is 13 amino acids. Germline V lookup: CDR1 SGHDT, CDR2 YYEEEE. The CDR3 here is CASSTAQYNEQFF. CDR3 coding DNA: TGTGCCAGCAGCACTGCACAGTACAATGAGCAGTTCTTC.

This clonotype has more than one count but fewer than ten. V usage is TRBV7-9 and J usage is TRBJ1-1; 7 nucleotides match TRBD1. Trimming at V came to 5 bases and at J to 5 bases, leaving 11 bases not matched to a gene. CDR3 length: 15 residues. CDR1 is SEHNR, CDR2 FQNEAQ, per germline (reference sequence). The CDR3 nucleotides read TGTGCCAGCAGCCCGCCGACAGGGAAGGAGACTGAAGCTTTCTTT. Residues: CASSPPTGKETEAFF.

The chain couples TRBV4-1 to TRBJ2-5; 7 nucleotides match TRBD1. The CDR3 runs 13 residues. Germline loops: CDR1 MGHRA, CDR2 YSYEKL. The ends lost 4 bases at V and 3 bases at J; junction bases unmatched: 2. The CDR3 is CASSPTGEETQYF. The CDR3 coding sequence is TGCGCCAGCAGCCCAACAGGGGAAGAGACCCAGTACTTC.

CDR3 coding DNA: TGTGCCAGCAGAACCACCGGGACAGGAGAAAAACTGTTTTTT. Encoded protein: CASRTTGTGEKLFF. The J gene is TRBJ1-4, the V gene TRBV7-2, with 8 bases identical to TRBD1. Losses at the gene ends were 6 bases for V and 8 bases for J; bases not matched to a gene: 8. This CDR3 has 14 amino acids. Germline lookup yields CDR1 SGHTA and CDR2 FQGNSA.

This chain links TRBV7-8 with TRBJ2-3, with D possibly matching TRBD1 (5 bases). CDR3 length: 16 amino acids. Trimming took 5 bases from V and 4 from J, leaving 19 bases between them. In germline, CDR1 is SGHVS, CDR2 FQNEAQ. The CDR3 nucleotides read TGTGCCAGCAGCGACCCGGAGTGGGGCTCCGCAGATACGCAGTATTTT. This encodes CASSDPEWGSADTQYF.

This clonotype appeared a few times. This chain uses TRBV20-1 with TRBJ2-2; D gene uncertain. The CDR3 has 15 residues. The ends were cut back, 4 bases at V and 2 bases at J, with 14 bases in the middle. The V gene's germline CDR1 is DFQATT and CDR2 SNEGSKA (reference sequence). Written as DNA, the CDR3 is TGCAGTGCTATTCTCCTAGGAGATAACACCGGGGAGCTGTTTTTT. Amino acids: CSAILLGDNTGELFF.

This clonotype has a handful of counts. The chain couples TRBV19 to TRBJ1-5; D is uncertain. The germline gives CDR1 LNHDA, CDR2 SQIVND (reference sequence). Deletions cut 1 base from V and 5 bases from J, with 9 bases between. The length of the CDR3 is 14 residues. The CDR3 DNA reads as TGTGCCAGTAGTATAGGTCAGGTTGATCAGCCCCAGCATTTT. Its translation is CASSIGQVDQPQHF.

The genes are TRBV11-3 and TRBJ2-2, with TRBD1 as a possible D gene (6 bases). The CDR3 sequence is 15 residues long. V was shortened by 6 bases and J by 1 base, with 12 bases between the two germline ends. The germline V gene has CDR1 SGHNT and CDR2 YENEEA. The CDR3: CASRPATGNTGELFF. CDR3 bases: TGTGCCAGCAGGCCGGCGACAGGGAACACCGGGGAGCTGTTTTTT.

V is TRBV28 and J is TRBJ1-1; a weak D match, TRBD1 (5 bases). The germline CDR1 and CDR2 sequences are MDHEN and SYDVKM. This CDR3 has 13 amino acids. V was shortened by 2 bases and J by 7 bases, with 11 bases between the two germline ends. DNA for the CDR3: TGTGCCAGCAGTTTAAGAGGCAGGGTTGAAGCTTTCTTT. Amino acids: CASSLRGRVEAFF.

The J gene is TRBJ2-1, the V gene TRBV6-1; 9 bases line up with TRBD2. The CDR3 contains 17 residues. With 5 bases clipped from V and 4 bases from J, the junction kept 12 bases outside the gene matches. Germline lookup yields CDR1 MNHNS and CDR2 SASEGT. CDR3: CASSLLTGLANYNEQFF. The CDR3 DNA reads TGTGCCAGCAGTCTCTTAACCGGACTAGCGAATTACAATGAGCAGTTCTTC.

J is TRBJ1-1 and V is TRBV27, with TRBD1 matching 12 bases. The V segment lost 7 bases and the J segment 7 bases; nucleotides outside the gene matches: 10. Germline V CDR1 and CDR2: MNHEY, SMNVEV (reference sequence). This CDR3 region has 15 residues. In nucleotides, the CDR3 is TGTGCCAGCATCTATGGGACAGGGGGCGTCAATGAAGCTTTCTTT. Translation gives CASIYGTGGVNEAFF.

This clonotype was counted a few times. The chain joins TRBV7-9 to TRBJ1-2; a weak D match, TRBD1 (6 bases). Deletions cut 5 bases from V and 6 bases from J, with 13 bases between. This CDR3 region has 13 residues. Germline values: CDR1 SEHNR, CDR2 FQNEAQ (reference sequence). As DNA, the CDR3 is TGTGCCAGCAGCCCCACAGGGCTAGATGGCTACACCTTC. It is translated as CASSPTGLDGYTF.

V usage is TRBV6-2 or TRBV6-3 and J usage is TRBJ2-2; D call uncertain. CDR3 length equals 12 residues. CDR1 and CDR2 from the germline V gene are MNHEY and SVGEGT. Trimming left V 10 bases short and J 2 bases short, with 8 bases between. CDR3 amino acids: CATSTNTGELFF. CDR3 nucleotides: TGTGCCACCTCCACAAACACCGGGGAGCTGTTTTTT.

V is TRBV7-8 and J is TRBJ2-3; TRBD2 agrees at 15 bases. Germline values: CDR1 SGHVS, CDR2 FQNEAQ. The trim removed 5 bases at V and 2 bases at J, leaving 8 bases unmatched. The CDR3 has 18 residues. As DNA, the CDR3 is TGTGCCAGCAGCCCGCGGACTAGCGGGGGGGCAAACACAGATACGCAGTATTTT. This codes for CASSPRTSGGANTDTQYF.

The chain links TRBV28 to TRBJ2-1; possible D gene TRBD2, 6 bases. Germline values: CDR1 MDHEN, CDR2 SYDVKM. The V and J ends lost 3 bases and 7 bases respectively, with 13 bases between them. The CDR3 is 14 residues long. CDR3 DNA: TGTGCCAGCAGTTTGGAAAGGGAGGATAATGAGCAGTTCTTC. It yields the protein CASSLEREDNEQFF.